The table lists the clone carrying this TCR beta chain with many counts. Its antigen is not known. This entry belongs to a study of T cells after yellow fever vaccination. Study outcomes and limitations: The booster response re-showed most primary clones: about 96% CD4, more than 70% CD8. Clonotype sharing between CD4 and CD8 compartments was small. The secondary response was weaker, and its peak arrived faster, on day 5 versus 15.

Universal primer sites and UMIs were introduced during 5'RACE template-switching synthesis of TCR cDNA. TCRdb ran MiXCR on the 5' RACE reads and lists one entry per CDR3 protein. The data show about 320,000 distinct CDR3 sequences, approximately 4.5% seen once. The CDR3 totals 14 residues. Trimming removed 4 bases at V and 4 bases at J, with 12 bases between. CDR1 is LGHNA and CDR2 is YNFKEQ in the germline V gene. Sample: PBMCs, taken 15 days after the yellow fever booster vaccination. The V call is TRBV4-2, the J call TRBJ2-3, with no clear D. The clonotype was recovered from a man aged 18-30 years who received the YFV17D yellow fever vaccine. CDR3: CASSPSEDADTQYF. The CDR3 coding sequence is TGTGCCAGCAGCCCCAGCGAGGATGCAGATACGCAGTATTTT.